Each of the 31 T cell receptor beta chains below was sequenced from the same sample in a study of T cell responses to AZD1222 COVID-19 vaccine. The protocol was immunoSEQ multiplex PCR, while the TCRdb copy is restricted to in-frame clones and leaves out a portion. In the table there are roughly 150,000 clones, about 89% of which are singletons. The sequenced sample was peripheral blood, obtained on day 0 of AZD1222 vaccination. The receptors were gathered from an adult in good health.

This chain joins TRBV3-1 (or the pseudogene TRBV3-2) and TRBJ1-5, with D maybe TRBD1 (5 bases). The V end lost 1 base, the J end lost 6 bases, and 7 bases lay between the germline ends. Looked up from germline, CDR1 is LGHDT and CDR2 is YNNKEL (reference sequence). The CDR3 is 13 amino acids. CDR3 in amino acids: CASSQGGGQPQHF. In DNA form, the CDR3 reads TGTGCCAGCAGCCAAGGGGGGGGTCAGCCCCAGCATTTT.

This clone was seen a few times. This sequence joins TRBV4-2 and TRBJ2-1; D possibly corresponds to TRBD2 (6 bases). The CDR3 loop spans 14 amino acids. The germline CDR1 and CDR2 sequences are LGHNA and YNFKEQ. V gave up 0 bases and J gave up 10 bases, with 13 bases separating them. Here the CDR3 reads CASSQDIGSLEQFF. CDR3 coding DNA: TGTGCCAGCAGCCAAGATATCGGGAGTTTAGAGCAGTTCTTC.

The chain carries TRBV9 and TRBJ2-1; 15 nucleotides agree with TRBD2. Germline V gene data show CDR1 as SGDLS and CDR2 as YYNGEE. Germline trimming cut 3 bases from V and 7 bases from J; bases unmatched to any gene: 8. CDR3 length equals 17 residues. CDR3 region: CASSAPAGTSGGNEQFF. As DNA, the CDR3 is TGTGCCAGCAGCGCCCCAGCCGGGACTAGCGGGGGGAATGAGCAGTTCTTC.

This chain links TRBV27 with TRBJ2-7; TRBD1 agrees at 7 bases. CDR1 and CDR2 (germline): MNHEY, SMNVEV (reference sequence). The CDR3 spans 18 residues. V gave up 5 bases and J gave up 4 bases; unmatched junction bases: 20. CDR3 sequence reads: CASSHFMLPDREQYEQYF. CDR3 nucleotides: TGTGCCAGCAGTCACTTTATGCTTCCTGACAGGGAACAATACGAGCAGTACTTC.

This rearrangement joins TRBV12-5 to TRBJ2-1, with D unresolved. Trimming removed 7 bases at V and 5 bases at J, with 18 bases between. The germline V gene encodes CDR1 LGHNT and CDR2 FRNRAP. This CDR3 region has 15 residues. The CDR3 region has the DNA TGTGCTAGTGCCCTGACCCCGGCAGGACACAATGAGCAGTTCTTC. Protein: CASALTPAGHNEQFF.

J is TRBJ2-7 and V is TRBV7-9; D unresolved. The V gene lost 5 bases and the J gene lost 5 bases, with 10 bases spanning the gap. CDR3 length: 12 amino acids. Germline V CDR1 and CDR2: SEHNR, FQNEAQ (reference sequence). The CDR3 DNA reads TGTGCCAGCAGCAGCCCAACAAACGAGCAGTACTTC. Translating it yields CASSSPTNEQYF.

This clone turned up a few times. The chain carries TRBV4-1 and TRBJ2-1; D may be TRBD2 (5 bases). Trimming cost V 1 base and J 5 bases, with 12 bases left between them. This CDR3 is built from 15 residues. Germline CDR1 MGHRA, CDR2 YSYEKL. The CDR3 DNA reads as TGCGCCAGCAGCCAAGGAGGGTACAAGAACAATGAGCAGTTCTTC. This encodes CASSQGGYKNNEQFF.

This rearrangement joins TRBV28 to TRBJ1-2, with 7 bases that match TRBD1. Germline CDR1 reads MDHEN; CDR2 reads SYDVKM. V gave up 3 bases and J gave up 3 bases; unmatched junction bases: 1. The CDR3 has 13 residues. The CDR3, as DNA: TGTGCCAGCAGTTTTACAGGGGACTATGGCTACACCTTC. As protein: CASSFTGDYGYTF.

CDR3 in amino acids: CATSGPGQGANQPQHF. The CDR3 DNA reads TGTGCCACCAGTGGGCCCGGACAGGGCGCCAATCAGCCCCAGCATTTT. This rearrangement joins TRBV24-1 to TRBJ1-5, with 8 positions matching TRBD1. The CDR3 loop spans 16 amino acids. The germline gives CDR1 KGHDR, CDR2 SFDVKD. The V segment lost 5 bases and the J segment 3 bases; nucleotides outside the gene matches: 8.

This clone was counted between two and nine times. V usage is TRBV30 and J usage is TRBJ1-6, with D perhaps TRBD1 (6 bases). With 3 bases removed from V and 9 bases from J, the gap between germline ends came to 9 bases. CDR1 is GTSNPN, CDR2 SVGIG, per germline (reference sequence). This CDR3 comprises 12 residues. The CDR3 loop is CAWRGARSPLHF. CDR3 nucleotides: TGTGCCTGGAGGGGGGCACGTTCACCCCTCCACTTT. Filled out from reference TRBV30 and TRBJ1-6, the complete variable domain reads SQTIHQWPATLVQPVGSPLSLECTVEGTSNPNLYWYRQAAGRGLQLLFYSVGIGQISSEVPQNLSASRPQDRQFILSSKKLLLSDSGFYLCAWRGARSPLHFGNGTRLTVT.

The chain combines TRBV11-2 with TRBJ1-2, with TRBD1 matching over 8 bases. This CDR3 is 15 amino acids long. The V and J ends lost 4 bases and 7 bases, in that order; junction bases with no gene match: 11. The germline V gene has CDR1 SGHAT and CDR2 FQNNGV. The CDR3 DNA follows: TGTGCCAGCAGCTCCCCCGGACAGGGAATTTTTGGCTACACCTTC. Its protein product is CASSSPGQGIFGYTF.

This chain connects TRBV9 to TRBJ1-2; D uncertain. Trimming shortened V by 3 bases and J by 1 base, and 13 bases separated the two germline ends. Germline-derived CDR1 and CDR2 are SGDLS and YYNGEE. CDR3 length: 15 residues. In DNA, the CDR3 is TGTGCCAGCAGCGCAGGAGCGAGCCTTAACTATGGCTACACCTTC. Translating gives CASSAGASLNYGYTF.

The chain carries TRBV9 and TRBJ2-7; 13 bases align to TRBD2. The CDR3 loop spans 16 amino acids. Trimming took 0 bases from V and 6 from J; bases not matched to a gene: 6. Germline V CDR1 and CDR2: SGDLS, YYNGEE. In DNA, the CDR3 is TGTGCCAGCAGCGTAGGGACTAGCGGGAGCATCTCCGAGCAGTACTTC. Protein sequence: CASSVGTSGSISEQYF. The whole variable domain, filled in from reference TRBV9 and TRBJ2-7, reads DSGVTQTPKHLITATGQRVTLRCSPRSGDLSVYWYQQSLDQGLQFLIQYYNGEERAKGNILERFSAQQFPDLHSELNLSSLELGDSALYFCASSVGTSGSISEQYFGPGTRLTVT.

This clone showed up just a few times. The chain employs TRBV25-1 and TRBJ1-1, with D perhaps TRBD1 (5 bases). V lost 6 bases and J lost 1, with 9 bases in between. This CDR3 has 13 residues. Germline CDR1 reads MGHDK; CDR2 reads SYGVNS. The CDR3 sequence: CASRGRENTEAFF. The CDR3 DNA is TGTGCCAGCAGAGGCAGGGAGAACACTGAAGCTTTCTTT.

As to this clone: This same CDR3 is encoded by further DNA sequences in the sample. The chain combines TRBV3-1 (or the pseudogene TRBV3-2) with TRBJ1-5; D is possibly TRBD1 (6 bases). CDR1 LGHDT and CDR2 YNNKEL come from the germline V gene (reference sequence). The V gene lost 1 base and the J gene lost 1 base, with 8 bases spanning the gap. This CDR3 has 15 amino acids. The chain's CDR3 is CASSQGTGSNQPQHF. The CDR3, as DNA: TGTGCCAGCAGCCAAGGCACAGGGAGCAATCAGCCCCAGCATTTT.

The chain uses TRBV5-4 and TRBJ1-1, with unresolved D. Germline CDR1 and CDR2: SGHNT and YYREEE (reference sequence). The CDR3 consists of 11 residues. Between the trimmed V and J ends, which lost 4 bases and 1 base, there was a span of 2 bases. The CDR3 sequence: CASSQNTEAFF. In nucleotides, the CDR3 is TGTGCCAGCAGCCAGAACACTGAAGCTTTCTTT.

The chain links TRBV14 to TRBJ1-2; unclear D gene. CDR3 length: 13 amino acids. Germline assignment: CDR1 SGHDN and CDR2 FVKESK. The V end lost 1 base, the J end lost 4 bases, and 7 bases lay between the germline ends. This CDR3 is CASSQVRGYGYTF. CDR3 nucleotide sequence: TGTGCCAGCAGCCAAGTCCGGGGCTATGGCTACACCTTC.

V is TRBV6-5 and J is TRBJ2-2, with D possibly TRBD1 on 6 matching bases. Germline lookup yields CDR1 MNHEY and CDR2 SVGAGI. Trimming removed 0 bases from V and 6 bases from J, with 11 bases in between. The length of the CDR3 is 15 residues. CDR3 protein: CASSYSTGEAGELFF. CDR3 nucleotides: TGTGCCAGCAGTTACTCGACAGGAGAGGCCGGGGAGCTGTTTTTT.

V is TRBV4-2 and J is TRBJ2-2, with D possibly matching TRBD2 (6 bases). Deletions cut 1 base from V and 1 base from J, with 10 bases between. This CDR3 is built from 16 residues. From germline, CDR1 is LGHNA and CDR2 YNFKEQ. CDR3 in DNA: TGTGCCAGCAGCCAAGCGGCGGGGAGGAACACCGGGGAGCTGTTTTTT. This encodes CASSQAAGRNTGELFF.

The J gene is TRBJ2-1, the V gene TRBV9; 11 bases are a match to TRBD2. This CDR3 spans 16 amino acids. V shed 0 bases, J shed 9 bases, and the junction held 8 bases outside the gene matches. Germline V gene sequence: CDR1 SGDLS, CDR2 YYNGEE. CDR3 in amino acids: CASSVVGSGRAFEQFF. The CDR3 DNA reads TGTGCCAGCAGCGTAGTAGGTAGCGGGAGGGCCTTTGAGCAGTTCTTC.

The genes are TRBV24-1 and TRBJ2-1; TRBD2 aligns across 10 bases. Germline V gene data show CDR1 as KGHDR and CDR2 as SFDVKD. CDR3 length: 15 amino acids. Trimming cost V 5 bases and J 0 bases; bases outside gene matches: 0. The CDR3 nucleotides are TGTGCCACCAGTGGGACTAGCGGCTCCTACAATGAGCAGTTCTTC. Amino acid sequence: CATSGTSGSYNEQFF.

The V and J genes are TRBV7-9 and TRBJ2-5; unclear D gene. There are 14 residues in the CDR3. Per the germline V gene, CDR1 is SEHNR and CDR2 is FQNEAQ (reference sequence). Trimming took 4 bases from V and 5 from J, leaving 14 bases between them. CDR3 loop: CASSSRSKRETQYF. In DNA form, the CDR3 reads TGTGCCAGCAGCTCAAGGTCGAAACGGGAGACCCAGTACTTC. The whole variable domain, filled in from reference TRBV7-9 and TRBJ2-5, reads DTGVSQNPRHKITKRGQNVTFRCDPISEHNRLYWYRQTLGQGPEFLTYFQNEAQLEKSRLLSDRFSAERPKGSFSTLEIQRTEQGDSAMYLCASSSRSKRETQYFGPGTRLLVL.

Comments on this clone: In the same sample, other DNA sequences code for this CDR3. V and J are TRBV2 and TRBJ2-7; D may be TRBD1 (6 bases). With 6 bases removed from V and 3 bases from J, the gap between germline ends came to 12 bases. CDR3 length: 13 residues. Germline loops: CDR1 SNHLY, CDR2 FYNNEI. The CDR3 sequence is CASRRTVLYEQYF. The CDR3 DNA is TGTGCCAGCAGGCGGACAGTCCTCTACGAGCAGTACTTC.

The rearrangement joins TRBV27 to TRBJ2-1; D call uncertain. The CDR3 spans 13 residues. V dropped 4 bases and J dropped 3 bases, with 7 bases sitting between them. Germline-derived CDR1 and CDR2 are MNHEY and SMNVEV (reference sequence). The CDR3 protein is CASSWGRYNEQFF. The CDR3 DNA sequence: TGTGCCAGCAGTTGGGGTCGCTACAATGAGCAGTTCTTC.

In nucleotides, the CDR3 is TGTGCCAGCAGCGTAGTTCTACACACTGAAGCTTTCTTT. It codes for CASSVVLHTEAFF. V is TRBV9 and J is TRBJ1-1; D is ambiguous. The CDR3 extends over 13 amino acids. Germline V gives CDR1 SGDLS, CDR2 YYNGEE. The V end was cut by 0 bases, the J end by 3 bases, with 6 bases between.

The CDR3, as DNA: TGTGCCAGCAGCCTCCTCCGGGACTACCAAGAGACCCAGTACTTC. Its protein is CASSLLRDYQETQYF. V gene TRBV3-1 (or the pseudogene TRBV3-2) combines with J gene TRBJ2-5, with D possibly TRBD2 on 6 matching bases. This CDR3 comprises 15 residues. V dropped 4 bases and J dropped 0 bases, with 12 bases sitting between them. Germline V gene lookup returns CDR1 LGHDT and CDR2 YNNKEL (reference sequence).

The V and J genes are TRBV7-6 and TRBJ1-4; 10 nucleotides agree with TRBD1. CDR1 SGHVS and CDR2 FNYEAQ come from the germline V gene. V dropped 5 bases and J dropped 7; count of bases not matched to a gene: 7. This CDR3 is built from 15 residues. The CDR3 loop reads CASSRAGTGAEKLFF. The DNA of the CDR3 is TGTGCCAGCAGCCGCGCCGGGACAGGGGCTGAAAAACTGTTTTTT. Filled out from reference TRBV7-6 and TRBJ1-4, the complete variable domain reads GAGVSQSPRYKVTKRGQDVALRCDPISGHVSLYWYRQALGQGPEFLTYFNYEAQQDKSGLPNDRFSAERPEGSISTLTIQRTEQRDSAMYRCASSRAGTGAEKLFFGSGTQLSVL.

The J gene is TRBJ1-1, the V gene TRBV28, with D hard to call. The V and J ends lost 6 bases and 5 bases respectively, with 25 bases between them. Germline CDR1 reads MDHEN; CDR2 reads SYDVKM. The CDR3 sequence is 17 residues long. Here the CDR3 DNA reads TGTGCCAGCAGCCCAATCAAAAATCCGGGCCGCACTACTGAAGCTTTCTTT. As protein: CASSPIKNPGRTTEAFF.

V usage is TRBV5-1 and J usage is TRBJ2-5; 11 nucleotides line up with TRBD1. The V segment lost 6 bases and the J segment 7 bases; nucleotides outside the gene matches: 8. CDR1 is SGHRS and CDR2 is YFSETQ in the germline V gene. This CDR3 contains 14 residues. For the CDR3, the DNA is TGCGCCAGCACCGGGGACAGGGGGTTGCGGACCCAGTACTTC. Translation: CASTGDRGLRTQYF.

The V and J genes are TRBV2 and TRBJ1-2; tentatively, D is TRBD1 (6 bases). From germline, CDR1 is SNHLY and CDR2 FYNNEI. V lost 7 bases and J 4 bases, leaving 16 bases between the germline ends. This CDR3 has 14 residues. Written as DNA, the CDR3 is TGTGCCAGCACCTGGGACAAGCCATTCTATGGCTACACCTTC. Translation: CASTWDKPFYGYTF.

This sequence joins TRBV14 and TRBJ2-3; 7 bases align to TRBD2. The CDR3 contains 15 residues. Trimming cost V 6 bases and J 2 bases; bases outside gene matches: 8. CDR1 and CDR2 (germline): SGHDN, FVKESK. CDR3 coding DNA: TGTGCCAGCAGAAAACTAGCGACTAACACAGATACGCAGTATTTT. Amino acids: CASRKLATNTDTQYF.